The clone carrying this T cell receptor beta chain was counted many times. Its antigen is as yet unknown. This sample was taken from a study of Graves' ophthalmopathy and Graves' hyperthyroidism. Study details: Researchers obtained peripheral blood at initial diagnosis, before any treatment had begun.

TCR beta CDR3 regions were amplified from RNA transcripts. HTBI-primed first-round RT-PCR preceded second-round multiplex PCR. TCRdb itself ran the multiplex PCR reads through MiXCR, one entry per CDR3 protein. The sample carries roughly 500,000 distinct CDR3 sequences, approximately 15% recorded once. Broader study findings: Most expanded clonotypes from thyroid (those above 0.001 frequency) were also found in blood.

Exclusion covered patients with other autoimmune diseases or uncontrolled infections (as well as pregnancy or lactation). The clonotype originates from a woman aged 30 to 39 with Graves' ophthalmopathy. The sample consisted of blood.

In nucleotides, the CDR3 is TGTGCCAGCTGGCGCATCGAGCAAGAGACCCAGTACTTC. Translation: CASWRIEQETQYF. This rearrangement joins TRBV2 to TRBJ2-5; D not certain. V lost 8 bases and J 2 bases, leaving 12 bases between the germline ends. This CDR3 has 13 amino acids. Looked up from germline, CDR1 is SNHLY and CDR2 is FYNNEI.